This is a list of T cell receptor beta chains from one sample in a study of blood T cell repertoires in COVID-19. Produced via immunoSEQ multiplex PCR; TCRdb's table is partial and in-frame only. The sample carries 120,000 to 150,000 clones, around 87% recorded once. Source material: PBMCs or T cells enriched from blood (not recorded which). Source of these receptors: a woman aged 25-40 years with acute COVID-19. The CDR3 runs from the conserved cysteine through the conserved F or W. Fields, in order: V gene, J gene, clone size, D gene, CDR3 protein, CDR3 DNA. A D gene is named only where the DNA matches it firmly. For some rows the clone size is stated as once, few or many, or as a class when expanded; others skip it.

TRBV27	TRBJ1-1	NA	NA	CASSGVGFGDTEAFF	TGTGCCAGCAGCGGGGTAGGATTCGGTGACACTGAAGCTTTCTTT
TRBV6-4	TRBJ1-6	NA	TRBD1	CASSRRQGNSPLHF	TGTGCCAGCAGTAGAAGACAGGGAAATTCACCCCTCCACTTT
TRBV5-1	TRBJ2-7	NA	TRBD1	CASSLVGQGLSYEQYF	TGCGCCAGCAGCTTGGTAGGACAGGGACTCTCCTACGAGCAGTACTTC
TRBV6-5	TRBJ2-3	NA	NA	CASSPWTPSTDTQYF	TGTGCCAGCAGCCCGTGGACACCTAGCACAGATACGCAGTATTTT
TRBV15	TRBJ2-3	once	NA	CATSRGQDHTDTQYF	TGTGCCACCAGCAGAGGACAGGACCACACAGATACGCAGTATTTT
TRBV3-1/TRBV3-2	TRBJ1-4	NA	NA	CASSRMDSGNEKLFF	TGTGCCAGCAGCCGAATGGACAGCGGAAATGAAAAACTGTTTTTT
TRBV9	TRBJ2-2	NA	NA	CASSVGSRERTGELFF	TGTGCCAGCAGCGTAGGGTCCCGGGAGAGGACCGGGGAGCTGTTTTTT
TRBV6-6	TRBJ1-5	NA	TRBD1	CASSRGDRGGNQPQHF	TGTGCCAGCAGTCGAGGGGACAGGGGCGGCAATCAGCCCCAGCATTTT
TRBV21-1	TRBJ2-7	NA	NA	CASSNPGTEPYEQYF	TGTGCCAGCAGCAACCCAGGAACAGAGCCCTACGAGCAGTACTTC
TRBV7-2	TRBJ1-5	NA	NA	CASSLERDQPQHF	TGTGCCAGCAGCTTAGAGAGGGATCAGCCCCAGCATTTT
TRBV6-6	TRBJ2-1	NA	NA	CASSEINEQFF	TGTGCCAGCAGTGAGATTAATGAGCAGTTCTTC
TRBV5-1	TRBJ1-4	NA	TRBD1	CASTGQAGEKLFF	TGCGCCAGCACAGGACAGGCTGGGGAAAAACTGTTTTTT
TRBV4-1	TRBJ2-1	NA	TRBD2	CASSQDPGGTYNEQFF	TGCGCCAGCAGCCAAGATCCGGGAGGGACCTACAATGAGCAGTTCTTC
TRBV7-9	TRBJ1-1	NA	NA	CASLAISLTEAFF	TGTGCCAGCCTAGCCATTTCCCTCACTGAAGCTTTCTTT
TRBV29-1	TRBJ1-5	once	NA	CSVGDGYQPQHF	TGCAGCGTGGGAGACGGGTATCAGCCCCAGCATTTT
TRBV27	TRBJ2-7	NA	TRBD1	CASRVTIGQGVYEQYF	TGTGCCAGCCGTGTTACCATCGGACAGGGGGTTTACGAGCAGTACTTC
TRBV7-3	TRBJ1-1	NA	NA	CASSLTATMNTEAFF	TGTGCCAGCAGCTTAACGGCAACCATGAACACTGAAGCTTTCTTT
TRBV28	TRBJ2-7	NA	TRBD1	CASSNPGTGKFEQYF	TGTGCCAGCAGTAATCCCGGGACAGGAAAATTCGAGCAGTACTTC
TRBV7-2	TRBJ2-3	NA	TRBD2	CASGEGTTQYF	TGTGCCAGCGGGGAGGGGACTACGCAGTATTTT
TRBV6-4	TRBJ2-1	NA	TRBD2	CASSPTSGVENEQFF	TGTGCCAGCAGCCCGACTAGCGGGGTGGAGAATGAGCAGTTCTTC
TRBV6-2/TRBV6-3	TRBJ1-2	NA	TRBD1	CASSYRDRVNGYTF	TGTGCCAGCAGTTACCGGGACAGGGTTAATGGCTACACCTTC
TRBV20-1	TRBJ1-1	NA	NA	CSASGPSVLGTEAFF	TGCAGTGCTAGTGGTCCTAGTGTTTTGGGCACTGAAGCTTTCTTT
TRBV23-1	TRBJ1-4	NA	TRBD1	CASTRPRGRCDEKLFF	TGCGCCAGCACCCGGCCCAGGGGGCGTTGCGATGAAAAACTGTTTTTT
TRBV6-5	TRBJ2-3	NA	NA	CASSYHGRGTDTQYF	TGTGCCAGCAGTTATCACGGCAGGGGCACAGATACGCAGTATTTT
TRBV2	TRBJ2-7	NA	TRBD1	CASNTGTGAEEQYF	TGTGCCAGCAATACCGGGACAGGGGCGGAAGAGCAGTACTTC
TRBV5-1	TRBJ1-1	NA	NA	CASSLARGGPEAFF	TGCGCCAGCAGCTTGGCCCGAGGAGGCCCTGAAGCTTTCTTT
TRBV5-1	TRBJ2-5	NA	NA	CASSRPGDRQETQYF	TGCGCCAGCAGCCGACCAGGGGACCGACAAGAGACCCAGTACTTC
TRBV28	TRBJ1-2	NA	TRBD1	CASLRPTGTGVGYTF	TGTGCCAGCTTACGTCCCACCGGGACAGGGGTCGGCTACACCTTC
TRBV19	TRBJ2-5	NA	NA	CASSETGQETQYF	TGTGCCAGTAGTGAGACAGGCCAAGAGACCCAGTACTTC
TRBV6-5	TRBJ2-1	NA	TRBD1	CASSYGLGQGDEQFF	TGTGCCAGCAGTTACGGGTTAGGACAGGGCGATGAGCAGTTCTTC
TRBV5-8	TRBJ2-1	NA	TRBD2	CASSFSAGYENEQFF	TGTGCCAGCAGCTTTTCAGCGGGATATGAGAATGAGCAGTTCTTC
TRBV6-1	TRBJ2-7	once	TRBD2	CASSEQVAGGGEQYF	TGTGCCAGCAGTGAACAGGTAGCGGGAGGCGGCGAGCAGTACTTC
TRBV11-3	TRBJ2-5	once	TRBD1	CASSLGDRGHLETQYF	TGTGCCAGCAGCTTGGGGGACAGGGGGCATCTGGAGACCCAGTACTTC
TRBV11-3	TRBJ2-3	NA	TRBD2	CASSLLAGGPGTQYF	TGTGCCAGCAGCTTATTAGCGGGAGGGCCAGGTACGCAGTATTTT
TRBV18	TRBJ1-2	NA	TRBD1	CASSPRENRGLGYTF	TGTGCCAGCTCACCACGCGAGAACAGGGGGCTGGGCTACACCTTC
TRBV15	TRBJ2-5	NA	NA	CATSRDLGGEETQYF	TGTGCCACCAGCAGAGATCTCGGAGGGGAAGAGACCCAGTACTTC
TRBV5-1	TRBJ2-7	NA	NA	CASSLTGISYEQYF	TGCGCCAGCAGCTTGACAGGGATCTCGTACGAGCAGTACTTC
TRBV7-9	TRBJ1-1	NA	NA	CASSLQGGITEAFF	TGTGCCAGCAGCTTACAGGGAGGGATTACTGAAGCTTTCTTT
TRBV7-9	TRBJ2-7	NA	NA	CASSSSRPGVRYEQYF	TGTGCCAGCAGCTCGAGTCGCCCCGGGGTACGCTACGAGCAGTACTTC
TRBV10-3	TRBJ2-2	NA	TRBD2	CAISEGTSGRSGELFF	TGTGCCATCAGTGAGGGGACTAGCGGGAGATCCGGGGAGCTGTTTTTT
TRBV11-2	TRBJ1-2	NA	TRBD1	CASSLGTGENYGYTF	TGTGCCAGCAGCCTAGGGACAGGGGAGAACTATGGCTACACCTTC
TRBV2	TRBJ2-3	NA	NA	CASRRSQNSDTQYF	TGTGCCAGCAGGAGGTCCCAGAACTCAGATACGCAGTATTTT
TRBV28	TRBJ2-5	NA	TRBD2	CAITGIIAGPDLQETQYF	TGTGCCATCACCGGGATTATAGCGGGACCGGATTTACAGGAGACCCAGTACTTC
TRBV3-1/TRBV3-2	TRBJ1-5	NA	NA	CASSQDRSNQPQHF	TGTGCCAGCAGCCAAGACCGTAGCAATCAGCCCCAGCATTTT
TRBV7-2	TRBJ1-6	NA	NA	CASSPTVGNSPLHF	TGTGCCAGCAGCCCGACAGTGGGGAATTCACCCCTCCACTTT
TRBV11-3	TRBJ2-7	NA	NA	CASSLDLSYEQYF	TGTGCCAGCAGCTTAGATCTATCCTACGAGCAGTACTTC
TRBV5-1	TRBJ2-1	NA	TRBD2	CASSLVTSGNEQFF	TGCGCCAGCAGCTTGGTGACTAGCGGCAATGAGCAGTTCTTC
TRBV28	TRBJ2-7	NA	NA	CASSLGQNLYYEQYF	TGTGCCAGCAGTCTTGGACAGAATTTATACTACGAGCAGTACTTC